These T cell receptor beta chains were read from a single sample in a study of regulatory T cells in long-lasting Graves disease. TCRdb reprocessed the multiplex PCR reads via MiXCR and lists one record per CDR3 protein. The sample lists 680,000 or so distinct CDR3 sequences; roughly 15% were seen once. These data were also reused for a study on T cells in Graves' hyperthyroidism and ophthalmopathy.

This sample comprised peripheral blood mononuclear cells (PBMCs), obtained at new diagnosis, from a patient treated with antithyroid drugs. The receptors were gathered from a woman younger than 45 with Graves disease. Both conserved end residues are part of each CDR3. Fields, in order: CDR3 length, J gene, V gene, D gene, clone size, CDR3 protein, CDR3 DNA. The D gene is left open where the match is weak. Part of the rows lack a size; the others show once, few, many or a class for expanded clones.

14	TRBJ1-1	TRBV20-1	.	.	CSARAGGWNTEAFF	TGCAGTGCTAGAGCGGGGGGCTGGAACACTGAAGCTTTCTTT
17	TRBJ2-1	TRBV20-1	TRBD2	.	CSAENLAGGRSYNEQFF	TGCAGTGCTGAAAACTTAGCGGGAGGTCGGTCCTACAATGAGCAGTTCTTC
14	TRBJ1-1	TRBV19	.	many	CASSIGAGGTEAFF	TGTGCCAGTAGTATAGGTGCGGGTGGCACTGAAGCTTTCTTT
15	TRBJ2-3	TRBV6-1	.	.	CASSAQGPPTDTQYF	TGTGCCAGCTCAGCCCAGGGGCCCCCCACAGATACGCAGTATTTT
13	TRBJ2-7	TRBV20-1	TRBD1	.	CSARRTGGYEQYF	TGCAGTGCTAGGAGGACAGGGGGCTACGAGCAGTACTTC
12	TRBJ2-7	TRBV5-6	.	.	CASSFETYEQYF	TGTGCCAGCAGCTTTGAAACCTACGAGCAGTACTTC
13	TRBJ2-7	TRBV5-1	.	few	CASSLAVAYEQYF	TGTGCCAGCAGCTTGGCCGTTGCGTACGAGCAGTACTTC
15	TRBJ2-7	TRBV4-1	TRBD2	.	CASSQEGSGGIGQYF	TGCGCCAGCAGCCAAGAGGGTAGCGGGGGAATAGGGCAGTACTTC
16	TRBJ2-2	TRBV6-2/TRBV6-3	TRBD2	few	CASSQVAGELTGELFF	TGTGCCAGCAGTCAAGTAGCGGGAGAGCTAACCGGGGAGCTGTTTTTT
16	TRBJ2-1	TRBV19	.	.	CASSISGGSIYNEQFF	TGTGCCAGTAGTATATCTGGCGGGTCTATCTACAATGAGCAGTTCTTC
15	TRBJ1-2	TRBV7-8	.	.	CAGSLGVPTNYGYTF	TGTGCCGGCAGCTTAGGGGTCCCTACTAACTATGGCTACACCTTC
14	TRBJ1-1	TRBV27	.	few	CASSSQGLHTEAFF	TGTGCCAGCAGTTCACAGGGTTTGCACACTGAAGCTTTCTTT
17	TRBJ2-1	TRBV7-9	TRBD1	many	CASSLGTWDSSYNEQFF	TGTGCCAGCAGCTTAGGTACGTGGGACAGCTCCTACAATGAGCAGTTCTTC
15	TRBJ2-1	TRBV11-3	.	few	CASSFGDDSYNEQFF	TGTGCCAGCAGCTTCGGGGACGACTCCTACAATGAGCAGTTCTTC
14	TRBJ2-2	TRBV2	.	.	CASRGYPNTGELFF	TGTGCCAGCAGGGGGTACCCGAACACCGGGGAGCTGTTTTTT
12	TRBJ1-2	TRBV18	TRBD1	few	CATSGGIGGYTF	TGTGCCACCTCAGGGGGAATCGGTGGCTACACCTTC
14	TRBJ1-5	TRBV29-1	TRBD1	many	CSASDRGLNQPQHF	TGCAGCGCGTCGGACAGGGGGTTGAATCAGCCCCAGCATTTT
16	TRBJ1-1	TRBV12-3/TRBV12-4	TRBD1	many	CASSFSQGQTNTEAFF	TGTGCCAGCAGTTTCTCCCAGGGACAGACTAACACTGAAGCTTTCTTT
13	TRBJ2-1	TRBV6-2/TRBV6-3	.	.	CASSLAEGVEQFF	TGTGCCAGCAGCCTCGCGGAGGGGGTTGAGCAGTTCTTC
14	TRBJ2-7	TRBV29-1	TRBD1	many	CSAKRGTGTNEQYF	TGCAGCGCCAAGAGGGGGACAGGCACCAACGAGCAGTACTTC
14	TRBJ1-1	TRBV9	.	many	CASSVGRANTEAFF	TGCGCCAGCAGTGTAGGTCGGGCGAACACTGAAGCTTTCTTT
16	TRBJ2-1	TRBV24-1	TRBD2	many	CATSDPGGARDNEQFF	TGTGCCACCAGTGACCCCGGGGGGGCTCGAGACAATGAGCAGTTCTTC
15	TRBJ2-1	TRBV3-1	.	many	CASSPSGGEYNEQFF	TGTGCCAGCAGCCCTTCCGGCGGGGAATACAATGAGCAGTTCTTC
17	TRBJ2-7	TRBV7-2	TRBD2	many	CASSQENLAGVTYEQYF	TGTGCCAGCAGCCAAGAAAACCTAGCGGGAGTCACCTACGAGCAGTACTTC
15	TRBJ2-3	TRBV15	.	many	CATSRDKGSTDTQYF	TGTGCCACCAGCAGAGATAAGGGCAGCACAGATACGCAGTATTTT